There are a few counts of the clone carrying this T cell receptor (beta chain). CDR1 and CDR2 from the germline V gene are LGHNA and YNFKEQ. The CDR3 totals 18 residues. V was cut by 0 bases and J by 6 bases, with 20 bases left in between. These data originate in a study of identical twins. In TCRdb, the 5' RACE reads were re-called with MiXCR into one record per CDR3 protein. This table holds 420,000 or so distinct CDR3 sequences, about 18% found once. The sequencing sample was made of naive T cells sorted from blood. The sequence derives from a man aged 45-65 years in good health. J is TRBJ2-2 and V is TRBV4-2; D possibly uses TRBD1 or TRBD2 (5 bases each). CDR3 loop: CASSQEYLEGYIAGELFF. The CDR3 DNA sequence: TGTGCCAGCAGCCAAGAATATCTAGAGGGGTACATCGCCGGGGAGCTGTTTTTT.